The 18 T cell receptor beta chains presented below share a single source sample, sequenced in a study of T cell changes during pregnancy in multiple sclerosis (dated by TCRdb to about 2019). Receptor amplification or capture employed the immunoSEQ multiplex PCR assay. TCRdb holds this immuneACCESS table with in-frame rearrangements only. Some clones are missing; in checked studies, unresolved V genes explain under half, and the rest has no known cause. Present in this sample are roughly 50,000 clones, 92% of which were seen just once. The top ten clonotypes cover about 0.7% of the sample. This specimen was CD4+ T cells from peripheral blood mononuclear cells, taken in the third trimester of pregnancy. The receptors come from a female donor with multiple sclerosis, enrolled in a pregnancy study.

CDR3 sequence reads: CASSSPTPGRVREQYF. CDR3 DNA sequence: TGTGCCAGCAGTTCCCCCACCCCGGGCAGGGTACGCGAGCAGTACTTC. V and J are TRBV27 and TRBJ2-7; D perhaps matches TRBD1 (5 bases). The CDR3 is 16 amino acids. V was shortened by 4 bases and J by 6 bases, with 22 bases between the two germline ends. CDR1 MNHEY and CDR2 SMNVEV come from the germline V gene (reference sequence).

V and J are TRBV27 and TRBJ2-5; D might be TRBD2 (5 bases). The CDR3 totals 14 residues. CDR1 and CDR2 (germline): MNHEY, SMNVEV (reference sequence). Trimming pared 6 bases from V and 2 bases from J, leaving 13 bases between. The CDR3 DNA sequence: TGTGCCAGCAGATCAAGAACGGGGCAAGAGACCCAGTACTTC. It specifies CASRSRTGQETQYF.

The chain recombines TRBV4-2 with TRBJ2-3, with 11 positions matching TRBD2. V lost 1 base, J lost 2 bases, and 2 bases stayed unmatched. Per the germline V gene, CDR1 is LGHNA and CDR2 is YNFKEQ. CDR3 length: 16 residues. For the CDR3, the DNA is TGTGCCAGCAGCCAAGGACTAGCGGGATCCACAGATACGCAGTATTTT. Its protein is CASSQGLAGSTDTQYF.

The chain couples TRBV19 to TRBJ2-2; D is unresolved. CDR3 length: 15 amino acids. Germline V CDR1 and CDR2: LNHDA, SQIVND (reference sequence). Trimming took 6 bases from V and 0 from J, leaving 11 bases between them. The CDR3: CASSPREPNTGELFF. CDR3 nucleotide sequence: TGTGCCAGTAGCCCGCGTGAGCCGAACACCGGGGAGCTGTTTTTT.

The chain joins TRBV6-5 to TRBJ2-3, with D unclear. Deletions cut 6 bases from V and 2 bases from J, with 3 bases between. Germline V gene lookup returns CDR1 MNHEY and CDR2 SVGAGI. This CDR3 is built from 11 residues. CDR3 residues: CASRLTDTQYF. The CDR3 nucleotides are TGTGCCAGCAGACTCACAGATACGCAGTATTTT.

DNA for the CDR3: TGTGCCAGCAGTCCTGAGGGAGTCCAGGAGACCCAGTACTTC. This encodes CASSPEGVQETQYF. The chain carries TRBV2 and TRBJ2-5; D may be TRBD2 (5 bases). In germline, CDR1 is SNHLY, CDR2 FYNNEI. Trimming cost V 5 bases and J 5 bases, with 15 bases left between them. CDR3 length: 14 amino acids. The entire variable domain, with the rest obtained from reference TRBV2 and TRBJ2-5, is as follows: EPEVTQTPSHQVTQMGQEVILRCVPISNHLYFYWYRQILGQKVEFLVSFYNNEISEKSEIFDDQFSVERPDGSNFTLKIRSTKLEDSAMYFCASSPEGVQETQYFGPGTRLLVL.

This chain joins TRBV11-2 and TRBJ2-7; perhaps TRBD2 as D (5 bases). Deletions cut 2 bases from V and 2 bases from J, with 13 bases between. From germline, CDR1 is SGHAT and CDR2 FQNNGV. This CDR3 has 15 residues. The CDR3 coding sequence is TGTGCCAGCAGCTTATTCGAGGGTTTTACCTACGAGCAGTACTTC. Translated, it gives CASSLFEGFTYEQYF.

The chain joins TRBV5-3 to TRBJ2-7; weak D call: TRBD2 (5 bases). TRBV5-3 has ORF status, its function being uncertain. CDR3 length: 14 residues. Trimming shortened V by 3 bases and J by 2 bases, and 12 bases separated the two germline ends. CDR3 in DNA: TGTGCCAGAAGCTACGCCGGACTCGCCTACGAGCAGTACTTC. Translated, it gives CARSYAGLAYEQYF.

This rearrangement joins TRBV28 to TRBJ1-2, with a tentative D call TRBD1 (6 bases). Trimming took off 5 bases at V and 9 bases at J, with 19 bases between the two ends. The length of the CDR3 is 14 residues. Per the germline V gene, CDR1 is MDHEN and CDR2 is SYDVKM. This CDR3 is CASSLQGSRKRYTF. CDR3 nucleotide sequence: TGTGCCAGCAGTCTGCAGGGGAGTCGTAAGCGCTACACCTTC.

V is TRBV9 and J is TRBJ2-1, with TRBD2 matching 7 bases. V was pared by 1 base and J by 5 bases, with 3 bases of the junction left unmatched. The CDR3 is made up of 14 amino acids. Germline V gene data show CDR1 as SGDLS and CDR2 as YYNGEE. The CDR3 spells CASSVTGTNNEQFF. The CDR3 nucleotides read TGTGCCAGCAGCGTAACCGGGACTAACAATGAGCAGTTCTTC.

V usage is TRBV25-1 and J usage is TRBJ1-3; a weak D match, TRBD1 (6 bases). Trimming pared 6 bases from V and 4 bases from J, leaving 16 bases between. There are 15 residues in the CDR3. Germline V gives CDR1 MGHDK, CDR2 SYGVNS. DNA for the CDR3: TGTGCCAGCAGACGCACAGGGCTCGGCGGAAACACCATATATTTT. Translation: CASRRTGLGGNTIYF.

The chain links TRBV6-1 to TRBJ1-2, with 7 bases fitting TRBD1. The junction had 4 bases not matched to a gene; V was cut back by 2 bases and J by 4 bases. Germline CDR1 and CDR2: MNHNS and SASEGT. The CDR3 covers 14 residues. The CDR3 nucleotides are TGTGCCAGCAGTGAAAGGGGGCGCGGCTATGGCTACACCTTC. This gives the protein CASSERGRGYGYTF.

The V gene is TRBV15, the J gene TRBJ1-5, with D possibly TRBD1 on 5 matching bases. Trimming cost V 4 bases and J 3 bases, with 10 bases left between them. Per the germline V gene, CDR1 is LNHNV and CDR2 is YYDKDF (reference sequence). The CDR3 is 14 residues long. CDR3 loop: CATSKAGPNQPQHF. The CDR3 coding sequence is TGTGCCACCAGCAAAGCAGGGCCCAATCAGCCCCAGCATTTT.

The chain recombines TRBV7-5 with TRBJ1-5; the table's D call TRBD1 went unverified against the DNA. TRBV7-5 is assigned pseudogene status. This CDR3 region has 18 residues. This CDR3 is CARSPHTGQGVSNQPQHF. In DNA, the CDR3 is TGTGCCAGAAGCCCACATACCGGACAGGGTGTGAGCAATCAGCCCCAGCATTTT.

V gene TRBV7-9 combines with J gene TRBJ2-2; D is possibly TRBD1 (6 bases). Looked up from germline, CDR1 is SEHNR and CDR2 is FQNEAQ (reference sequence). Trimming shortened V by 1 base and J by 6 bases, and 9 bases separated the two germline ends. CDR3 size: 14 residues. In DNA, the CDR3 is TGTGCCAGCAGCTTAGTCGAGGGGGCCGGGGAGCTGTTTTTT. Amino acids: CASSLVEGAGELFF.

The gene calls are TRBV6-6 and TRBJ1-2; 8 positions match TRBD1. This CDR3 is 15 amino acids long. Germline lookup yields CDR1 MNHNY and CDR2 SVGAGI (reference sequence). V lost 0 bases, J lost 8 bases, and 8 bases stayed unmatched. CDR3 in amino acids: CASSYSRTGLVGYTF. The CDR3 region has the DNA TGTGCCAGCAGTTACTCGCGGACAGGGCTGGTCGGCTACACCTTC.

The chain employs TRBV5-1 and TRBJ2-5; 13 nucleotides match TRBD2. This CDR3 contains 16 residues. With 4 bases clipped from V and 0 bases from J, the junction kept 3 bases outside the gene matches. Looked up from germline, CDR1 is SGHRS and CDR2 is YFSETQ. The CDR3 DNA sequence: TGCGCCAGCAGCATGACTAGCGGGGGGTACCAAGAGACCCAGTACTTC. This codes for CASSMTSGGYQETQYF.

V and J are TRBV27 and TRBJ2-1, with unresolved D. V dropped 8 bases and J dropped 5 bases, with 16 bases sitting between them. Germline V CDR1 and CDR2: MNHEY, SMNVEV (reference sequence). The CDR3 length is 14 residues. The CDR3 region is CASSLYFAHNEQFF. The CDR3 DNA follows: TGTGCCAGCTCTCTCTACTTCGCCCACAATGAGCAGTTCTTC.